The 25 T cell receptor beta chains reported below all come from one sample, sequenced in a study of Ad26.COV2.S vaccination and SARS-CoV-2 variants. Sequencing used immunoSEQ multiplex PCR; TCRdb keeps in-frame clones, though not all of them. The sample carries some 410,000 clones, roughly 90% recorded once. This sample's treatment: about 20 received Ad26.COV2.S at low or high dose, single or two shots; several received placebo; per-sample allocation not given. The investigators took samples on day 63 after the first vaccine or placebo injection. The sequences come from peripheral blood, collected in a trial of Ad26.COV2.S vaccine versus placebo. Every receptor here comes from a person between 18 and 59 years old who received the Ad26.COV2.S COVID-19 vaccine or a placebo.

The V and J genes are TRBV6-2 or TRBV6-3 and TRBJ2-7, with 9 bases matching TRBD1. The CDR3 contains 13 residues. CDR1 and CDR2 from the germline V gene are MNHEY and SVGEGT. V was clipped by 5 bases and J by 5 bases; unmatched bases: 4. The DNA of the CDR3 is TGTGCCAGCAGTCCGGGACAGGGAAACGAGCAGTACTTC. This encodes CASSPGQGNEQYF.

The chain's CDR3 is CASVSGGPVDTQYF. The CDR3 DNA follows: TGTGCCAGCGTCTCGGGGGGGCCGGTAGATACGCAGTATTTT. The chain has TRBV28 and TRBJ2-3; 8 nucleotides line up with TRBD2. Germline lookup yields CDR1 MDHEN and CDR2 SYDVKM. The V and J ends lost 8 bases and 5 bases, in that order; junction bases with no gene match: 9. The CDR3 length is 14 residues.

The chain links TRBV7-9 to TRBJ2-6; D remains unclear. Germline V lookup: CDR1 SEHNR, CDR2 FQNEAQ (reference sequence). Trimming shortened V by 7 bases and J by 4 bases, and 11 bases separated the two germline ends. This CDR3 region has 14 residues. CDR3 in amino acids: CASTRTFGANVLTF. In nucleotides, the CDR3 is TGTGCCAGCACCCGGACGTTCGGGGCCAACGTCCTGACTTTC.

The chain combines TRBV30 with TRBJ2-2, with D hard to call. CDR1 is GTSNPN, CDR2 SVGIG, per germline (reference sequence). The CDR3 runs 13 residues. Trimming cost V 1 base and J 5 bases, with 8 bases left between them. CDR3 sequence: CAWSEHTTGELFF. The CDR3 DNA reads as TGTGCCTGGAGTGAGCATACGACCGGGGAGCTGTTTTTT.

This sequence joins TRBV2 and TRBJ2-2; no clear D. The CDR3 spans 12 residues. Germline V gene data show CDR1 as SNHLY and CDR2 as FYNNEI. V shed 8 bases and J shed 5 bases, with 9 bases lying between them. The CDR3 coding sequence is TGTGCCAGCTCCGAACGGACCGGGGAGCTGTTTTTT. It yields the protein CASSERTGELFF.

The chain joins TRBV15 to TRBJ2-2; D assignment may be TRBD1 or TRBD2 (5 bases each). The germline V and J ends were trimmed by 1 base and 6 bases, with 12 bases remaining between them. The CDR3 runs 15 residues. Germline CDR1 and CDR2: LNHNV and YYDKDF (reference sequence). The CDR3 DNA reads TGTGCCACCAGCAGAGCTGACAGCGGACCCGGGGAGCTGTTTTTT. Translating it yields CATSRADSGPGELFF.

The rearrangement uses TRBV3-1 (or the pseudogene TRBV3-2) and TRBJ2-3; the match to TRBD1 covers 8 bases. The ends lost 3 bases at V and 3 bases at J; junction bases unmatched: 5. Germline V CDR1 and CDR2: LGHDT, YNNKEL (reference sequence). The CDR3 is 15 amino acids. CDR3 in amino acids: CASSQNDRGTDTQYF. CDR3 DNA: TGTGCCAGCAGCCAGAACGACAGGGGAACAGATACGCAGTATTTT.

The rearrangement uses TRBV7-2 and TRBJ2-5; 9 bases match TRBD2. Germline trimming cut 1 base from V and 1 base from J; bases unmatched to any gene: 13. CDR1 is SGHTA, CDR2 FQGNSA, per germline. The CDR3 length is 19 residues. CDR3 in DNA: TGTGCCAGCAGCTTAGAGTTCTATGGGAGCGGGGGGCGCCAAGAGACCCAGTACTTC. Its protein is CASSLEFYGSGGRQETQYF.

Turning to this clone: Other DNA sequences from this sample encode an identical CDR3 as well. The chain employs TRBV5-1 and TRBJ1-1; 8 bases agree with TRBD1. The junction had 6 bases not matched to a gene; V was cut back by 4 bases and J by 4 bases. This CDR3 is built from 14 residues. Germline loops: CDR1 SGHRS, CDR2 YFSETQ. This chain's CDR3 is CASSPGTGRTEAFF. As DNA, the CDR3 is TGCGCCAGCAGCCCCGGGACAGGACGCACTGAAGCTTTCTTT.

The chain combines TRBV7-2 with TRBJ2-7; TRBD2 agrees at 7 bases. The CDR3 consists of 16 residues. V lost 6 bases and J lost 3; bases outside the gene matches: 14. From germline, CDR1 is SGHTA and CDR2 FQGNSA. The CDR3: CASRPSAGSGFYEQYF. CDR3 DNA: TGTGCCAGCAGACCATCAGCGGGGTCAGGATTCTACGAGCAGTACTTC.

This clone was detected once. The chain uses TRBV11-2 and TRBJ2-7; D might be TRBD1 (5 bases). This CDR3 is 16 amino acids long. V lost 0 bases, J lost 2 bases, and 14 bases lay in between. CDR1 is SGHAT and CDR2 is FQNNGV in the germline V gene. The CDR3 bases are TGTGCCAGCAGCTTAGATCTAAGGATGACAGCCTACGAGCAGTACTTC. It is translated as CASSLDLRMTAYEQYF.

The CDR3 sequence is CASSYDDRARLYEQYF. The CDR3 coding sequence is TGTGCCAGCAGTTACGACGACAGGGCCCGACTCTACGAGCAGTACTTC. This chain joins TRBV6-5 and TRBJ2-7; 7 bases are a match to TRBD1. With V trimmed by 2 bases and J by 3 bases, 10 bases remained unmatched. The CDR3 contains 16 residues. The germline V gene encodes CDR1 MNHEY and CDR2 SVGAGI.

The chain combines TRBV6-5 with TRBJ1-2; maybe TRBD1 (6 bases). The germline V gene encodes CDR1 MNHEY and CDR2 SVGAGI. The CDR3 sequence is 13 residues long. Deletions cut 0 bases from V and 6 bases from J, with 8 bases between. The CDR3 DNA reads as TGTGCCAGCAGTTACTCAGGGGGGGATGGCTACACCTTC. It specifies CASSYSGGDGYTF.

The V call is TRBV28, the J call TRBJ1-5, with 11 positions matching TRBD1. Germline values: CDR1 MDHEN, CDR2 SYDVKM. The CDR3 length is 19 residues. The J segment lost 9 bases and the V segment lost 5 bases, leaving 21 bases of the junction unmatched. For the CDR3, the DNA is TGTGCCAGCAGTCCCTCCGGACAGGGGGCGCTCCGTGGCGGACGGCCCCAGCATTTT. Residues: CASSPSGQGALRGGRPQHF. The entire variable domain, with the rest obtained from reference TRBV28 and TRBJ1-5, is as follows: DVKVTQSSRYLVKRTGEKVFLECVQDMDHENMFWYRQDPGLGLRLIYFSYDVKMKEKGDIPEGYSVSREKKERFSLILESASTNQTSMYLCASSPSGQGALRGGRPQHFGDGTRLSIL.

The chain employs TRBV18 and TRBJ1-5; D not resolved. Germline-derived CDR1 and CDR2 are KGHSH and LQKENI. The V gene lost 3 bases and the J gene lost 3 bases, with 15 bases spanning the gap. The CDR3 covers 16 residues. The CDR3 bases are TGTGCCAGCTCACCCATCTCCGGGCTGAACAATCAGCCCCAGCATTTT. This codes for CASSPISGLNNQPQHF.

This clone was detected only once. The chain recombines TRBV7-2 with TRBJ2-7, with 13 positions matching TRBD2. After removal of 3 bases from V and 4 bases from J, the junction contained 3 bases not matched to a gene. CDR1 is SGHTA, CDR2 FQGNSA, per germline. The length of the CDR3 is 15 residues. The CDR3 spells CASSLTSGGLYEQYF. The DNA for the CDR3 is TGTGCCAGCAGCTTGACTAGCGGGGGGTTATACGAGCAGTACTTC.

The chain couples TRBV28 to TRBJ2-6; D not resolved. V gave up 5 bases and J gave up 4 bases, with 9 bases separating them. The CDR3 totals 14 residues. CDR1 MDHEN and CDR2 SYDVKM come from the germline V gene. The CDR3 here is CASSTPLGANVLTF. For the CDR3, the DNA is TGTGCCAGCAGTACCCCACTAGGGGCCAACGTCCTGACTTTC.

The gene calls are TRBV6-2 or TRBV6-3 and TRBJ2-3; D is ambiguous. Germline V gives CDR1 MNHEY, CDR2 SVGEGT. The CDR3 runs to 11 residues. Deletions cut 5 bases from V and 5 bases from J, with 5 bases between. The CDR3 region is CASSPGDTQYF. The DNA for the CDR3 is TGTGCCAGCAGTCCGGGAGATACGCAGTATTTT.

The chain uses TRBV7-2 and TRBJ2-3; TRBD1 is a possible D gene (7 bases). The CDR3 length is 15 residues. Between the trimmed V and J ends, which lost 0 bases and 6 bases, there was a span of 13 bases. The V gene's germline CDR1 is SGHTA and CDR2 FQGNSA. CDR3 region: CASSLARGVSDTQYF. The CDR3 bases are TGTGCCAGCAGCTTAGCCAGGGGGGTTAGTGATACGCAGTATTTT.

The chain recombines TRBV7-9 with TRBJ2-7, with 7 nucleotides matching TRBD1. Germline V CDR1 and CDR2: SEHNR, FQNEAQ (reference sequence). This CDR3 has 13 amino acids. Germline trimming cut 6 bases from V and 2 bases from J; bases unmatched to any gene: 4. Here the CDR3 reads CASRAGTAYEQYF. The CDR3 DNA sequence: TGTGCCAGCAGGGCCGGGACAGCCTACGAGCAGTACTTC.

The J gene is TRBJ2-2, the V gene TRBV7-6; D tentatively reads TRBD1 or TRBD2 (5 bases each). The V gene's germline CDR1 is SGHVS and CDR2 FNYEAQ. V was trimmed by 2 bases and J by 8 bases, leaving 9 bases between them. The CDR3 has 13 amino acids. The CDR3 sequence: CASSLKRGGELFF. The DNA for the CDR3 is TGTGCCAGCAGCTTAAAGAGGGGAGGGGAGCTGTTTTTT.

The rearrangement uses TRBV6-6 and TRBJ1-1; D is uncertain. The CDR3 has 15 amino acids. V gave up 7 bases and J gave up 1 base, with 16 bases separating them. CDR1 is MNHNY and CDR2 is SVGAGI in the germline V gene (reference sequence). CDR3: CASTLSGSRNTEAFF. CDR3 sequence (DNA): TGTGCCAGCACCCTCTCAGGCTCCAGGAACACTGAAGCTTTCTTT.

The J gene is TRBJ2-5, the V gene TRBV27, with a tentative D call TRBD2 (5 bases). Deletions cut 1 base from V and 3 bases from J, with 12 bases between. Germline assignment: CDR1 MNHEY and CDR2 SMNVEV (reference sequence). CDR3 size: 15 residues. Here the CDR3 DNA reads TGTGCCAGCAGTTTATATGGTCACGGGAAAGAGACCCAGTACTTC. It codes for CASSLYGHGKETQYF.

J is TRBJ1-6 and V is TRBV5-6; D is ambiguous. Trimming cost V 3 bases and J 7 bases, with 2 bases left between them. Germline CDR1 is SGHDT and CDR2 is YYEEEE. CDR3 length: 11 amino acids. The CDR3 spells CASSSNSPLHF. DNA of the CDR3: TGTGCCAGCAGCTCAAATTCACCCCTCCACTTT. The full variable domain, with the rest looked up from reference TRBV5-6 and TRBJ1-6, is DAGVTQSPTHLIKTRGQQVTLRCSPKSGHDTVSWYQQALGQGPQFIFQYYEEEERQRGNFPDRFSGHQFPNYSSELNVNALLLGDSALYLCASSSNSPLHFGNGTRLTVT.

This rearrangement joins TRBV3-1 (or the pseudogene TRBV3-2) to TRBJ1-2; tentative D call: TRBD1 (5 bases). V shed 5 bases and J shed 2 bases, with 12 bases lying between them. This CDR3 is 14 amino acids long. The germline V gene encodes CDR1 LGHDT and CDR2 YNNKEL (reference sequence). CDR3 protein: CASSKAQVNYGYTF. CDR3 nucleotide sequence: TGTGCCAGCAGCAAGGCACAGGTGAACTATGGCTACACCTTC.